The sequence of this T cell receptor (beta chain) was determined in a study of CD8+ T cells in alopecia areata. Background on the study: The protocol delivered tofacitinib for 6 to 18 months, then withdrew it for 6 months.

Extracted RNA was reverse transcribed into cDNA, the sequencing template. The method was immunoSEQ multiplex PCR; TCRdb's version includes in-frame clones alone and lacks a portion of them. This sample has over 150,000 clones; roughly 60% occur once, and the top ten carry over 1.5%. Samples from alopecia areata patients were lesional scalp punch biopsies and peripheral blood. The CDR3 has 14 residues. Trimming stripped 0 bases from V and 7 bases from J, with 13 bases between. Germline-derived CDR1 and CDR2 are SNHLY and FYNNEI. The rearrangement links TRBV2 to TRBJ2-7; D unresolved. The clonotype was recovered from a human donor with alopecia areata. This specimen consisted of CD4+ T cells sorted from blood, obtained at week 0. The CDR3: CASSEAEIPREQYF. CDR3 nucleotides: TGTGCCAGCAGTGAAGCGGAAATCCCTAGAGAGCAGTACTTC.